The 10 T cell receptor beta chains below were found in one sample sequenced in a study. TCRdb reprocessed the RT-PCR reads with MiXCR, giving one entry per CDR3 protein. The profile shows about 680,000 distinct CDR3 sequences, approximately 15% of them singletons. The specimen sequenced was memory CD4+ T cells from blood. The origin of the receptors is a female donor in good health, serving as a healthy control.

The chain carries TRBV27 and TRBJ1-1; 8 nucleotides agree with TRBD1. From germline, CDR1 is MNHEY and CDR2 SMNVEV (reference sequence). V was pared by 3 bases and J by 11 bases, with 11 bases of the junction left unmatched. CDR3 length: 14 residues. The CDR3 sequence is CASSFGQGLGGAFF. CDR3 nucleotides: TGTGCCAGCAGTTTCGGACAGGGCTTAGGGGGTGCTTTCTTT.

This clonotype has ten or more counts. The chain has TRBV20-1 and TRBJ1-6; 9 bases map to TRBD1. J was trimmed by 6 bases and V by 1 base; bases with no gene match: 4. From germline, CDR1 is DFQATT and CDR2 SNEGSKA (reference sequence). The CDR3 is made up of 15 amino acids. The CDR3 DNA follows: TGCAGTGCTAGAGGGGGACAGGGTCCTAATTCACCCCTCCACTTT. Amino acid sequence: CSARGGQGPNSPLHF.

The chain combines TRBV7-2 with TRBJ2-7; weak D call: TRBD1 (6 bases). The CDR3 is 15 amino acids. Germline V CDR1 and CDR2: SGHTA, FQGNSA. V dropped 5 bases and J dropped 1 base, with 15 bases sitting between them. CDR3: CASSPSRDTSYEQYF. DNA of the CDR3: TGTGCCAGCAGCCCATCCCGGGACACGTCCTACGAGCAGTACTTC.

V is TRBV5-1 and J is TRBJ2-2; 15 bases align to TRBD2. The J segment lost 7 bases and the V segment lost 4 bases, leaving 5 bases of the junction unmatched. This CDR3 contains 16 residues. The germline CDR1 and CDR2 sequences are SGHRS and YFSETQ. The CDR3 DNA reads TGCGCCAGCAGCCCTGGACTAGCGGGAGGGGACGGGGAGCTGTTTTTT. Protein sequence: CASSPGLAGGDGELFF.

This clonotype was seen more than once but under ten times. V usage is TRBV20-1 and J usage is TRBJ1-2; TRBD1 might be the D (5 bases). Looked up from germline, CDR1 is DFQATT and CDR2 is SNEGSKA (reference sequence). Trimming stripped 6 bases from V and 3 bases from J, with 17 bases between. The CDR3 is made up of 14 amino acids. The CDR3 sequence: CSATSGLLYYGYTF. Here the CDR3 DNA reads TGCAGTGCAACCTCGGGGCTCTTGTACTATGGCTACACCTTC.

The chain is built from TRBV18 and TRBJ2-2; tentatively, D is TRBD2 (6 bases). Germline loops: CDR1 KGHSH, CDR2 LQKENI. Trimming took off 6 bases at V and 2 bases at J, with 13 bases between the two ends. The CDR3 contains 15 residues. CDR3 DNA sequence: TGTGCCAGCTCGACAGCGGGCCCCAACACCGGGGAGCTGTTTTTT. As protein: CASSTAGPNTGELFF.

V is TRBV7-2 and J is TRBJ2-6; tentative D call: TRBD1 (5 bases). The length of the CDR3 is 19 residues. In germline, CDR1 is SGHTA, CDR2 FQGNSA. V dropped 5 bases and J dropped 0 bases, with 20 bases sitting between them. This CDR3 reads CASSGWARATVSGANVLTF. For the CDR3, the DNA is TGTGCCAGCAGCGGATGGGCGCGCGCGACAGTCTCTGGGGCCAACGTCCTGACTTTC.

This clonotype was detected many times. The chain combines TRBV12-3 or TRBV12-4 with TRBJ2-7, with 13 bases lining up with TRBD2. CDR3 length equals 17 residues. The V segment lost 5 bases and the J segment 1 base; nucleotides outside the gene matches: 8. CDR3 protein: CASSGGLAGTASYEQYF. CDR3 bases: TGTGCCAGCAGTGGGGGACTAGCGGGGACCGCTTCCTACGAGCAGTACTTC.

The chain links TRBV15 to TRBJ2-5; D gene ambiguous. V was shortened by 5 bases and J by 4 bases, with 8 bases between the two germline ends. CDR1 is LNHNV and CDR2 is YYDKDF in the germline V gene (reference sequence). This CDR3 contains 12 residues. The CDR3 sequence: CATSYRRETQYF. The DNA for the CDR3 is TGTGCCACCAGCTACCGACGAGAGACCCAGTACTTC.

In its sample, this clonotype was seen many times. V usage is TRBV18 and J usage is TRBJ2-1, with D tentatively TRBD1 (6 bases). V lost 6 bases and J lost 5, with 17 bases in between. CDR3 length: 15 residues. CDR1 is KGHSH and CDR2 is LQKENI in the germline V gene. CDR3 coding DNA: TGTGCCAGCTCGCCCGGACAGAAGGTCAACAATGAGCAGTTCTTC. Protein product: CASSPGQKVNNEQFF.